The TCR beta chain described here comes from a study of T-cell reconstitution after alpha-beta-depleted transplantation in children. Unique molecular identifiers featured in how the TCRbeta library was prepared. Each CDR3 protein gets one entry after TCRdb re-called the PCR reads with MiXCR. The data hold about 610,000 distinct CDR3 sequences, with over 9.5% observed a single time. Germline V lookup: CDR1 SGHRS, CDR2 YFSETQ. This CDR3 is 16 amino acids long. The ends lost 2 bases at V and 2 bases at J; junction bases unmatched: 8. The material was PBMCs from the stem cell graft donor, obtained from the stem cell graft. This chain uses TRBV5-1 with TRBJ2-5; 8 bases fit TRBD2. This receptor was identified in a human donor who donated a stem cell graft to a child with acute myeloid leukemia. CDR3 nucleotides: TGCGCCAGCAGCTTCCGCACTAGCGGTTTACAAGAGACCCAGTACTTC. It codes for CASSFRTSGLQETQYF.